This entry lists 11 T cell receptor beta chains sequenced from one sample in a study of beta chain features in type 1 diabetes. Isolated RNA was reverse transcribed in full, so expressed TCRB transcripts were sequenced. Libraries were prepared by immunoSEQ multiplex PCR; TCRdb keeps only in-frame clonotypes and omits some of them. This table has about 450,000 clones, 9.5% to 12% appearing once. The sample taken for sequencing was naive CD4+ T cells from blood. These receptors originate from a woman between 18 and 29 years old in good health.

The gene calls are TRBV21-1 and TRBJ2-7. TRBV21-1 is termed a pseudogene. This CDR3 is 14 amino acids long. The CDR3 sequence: CASTPLCPAYEQYV. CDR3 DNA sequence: TGTGCCAGCACCCCCCTCTGTCCAGCCTACGAGCAGTACGTC.

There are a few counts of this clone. The CDR3 is CASSLGPQGADEQFF. In DNA, the CDR3 is TGTGCCAGCAGCTTAGGTCCCCAGGGGGCAGATGAGCAGTTCTTC. The chain uses TRBV7-9 and TRBJ2-1, with TRBD1 matching over 8 bases. Germline assignment: CDR1 SEHNR and CDR2 FQNEAQ (reference sequence). This CDR3 is built from 15 residues. J was trimmed by 8 bases and V by 1 base; bases with no gene match: 7.

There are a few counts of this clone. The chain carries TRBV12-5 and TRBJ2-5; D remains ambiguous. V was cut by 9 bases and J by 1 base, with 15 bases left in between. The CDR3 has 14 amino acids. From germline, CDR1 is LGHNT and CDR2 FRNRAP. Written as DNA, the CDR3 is TGTGCTAGCGCAAGCCGTGGACCCCAAGAGACCCAGTACTTC. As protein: CASASRGPQETQYF.

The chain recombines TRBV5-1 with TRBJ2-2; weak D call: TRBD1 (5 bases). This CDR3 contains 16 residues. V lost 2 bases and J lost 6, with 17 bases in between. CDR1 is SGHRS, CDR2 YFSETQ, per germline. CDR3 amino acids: CASSFSSGNRAGELFF. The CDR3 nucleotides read TGCGCCAGCAGCTTTAGCTCAGGGAATCGGGCCGGGGAGCTGTTTTTT.

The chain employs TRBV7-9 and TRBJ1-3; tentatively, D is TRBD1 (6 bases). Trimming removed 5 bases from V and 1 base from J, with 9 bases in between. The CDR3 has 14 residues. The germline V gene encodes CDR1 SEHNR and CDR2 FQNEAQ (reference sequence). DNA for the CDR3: TGTGCCAGCAGCCCGACAGGATCTGGAAACACCATATATTTT. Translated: CASSPTGSGNTIYF. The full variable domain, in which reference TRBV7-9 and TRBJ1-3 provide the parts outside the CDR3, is DTGVSQNPRHKITKRGQNVTFRCDPISEHNRLYWYRQTLGQGPEFLTYFQNEAQLEKSRLLSDRFSAERPKGSFSTLEIQRTEQGDSAMYLCASSPTGSGNTIYFGEGSWLTVV.

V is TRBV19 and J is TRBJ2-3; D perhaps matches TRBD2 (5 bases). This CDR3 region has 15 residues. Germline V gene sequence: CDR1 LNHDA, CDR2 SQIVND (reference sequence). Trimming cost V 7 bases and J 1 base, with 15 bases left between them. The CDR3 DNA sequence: TGTGCCAGTACCACGCGCGGGTTGGGCACAGATACGCAGTATTTT. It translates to CASTTRGLGTDTQYF.

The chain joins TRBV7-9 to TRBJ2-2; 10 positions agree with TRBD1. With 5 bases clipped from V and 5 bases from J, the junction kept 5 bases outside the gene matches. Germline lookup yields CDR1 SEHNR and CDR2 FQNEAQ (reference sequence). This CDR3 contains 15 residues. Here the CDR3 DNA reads TGTGCCAGCAGCACAGGGACAGGGGAAACCGGGGAGCTGTTTTTT. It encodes CASSTGTGETGELFF. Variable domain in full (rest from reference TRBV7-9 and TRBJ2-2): DTGVSQNPRHKITKRGQNVTFRCDPISEHNRLYWYRQTLGQGPEFLTYFQNEAQLEKSRLLSDRFSAERPKGSFSTLEIQRTEQGDSAMYLCASSTGTGETGELFFGEGSRLTVL.

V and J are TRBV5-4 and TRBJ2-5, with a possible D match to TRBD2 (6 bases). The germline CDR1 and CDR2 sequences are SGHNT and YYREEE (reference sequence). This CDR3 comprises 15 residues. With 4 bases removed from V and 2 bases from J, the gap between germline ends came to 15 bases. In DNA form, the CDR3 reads TGTGCCAGCAGCCGAGGCGGGACCAGACAAGAGACCCAGTACTTC. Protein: CASSRGGTRQETQYF.

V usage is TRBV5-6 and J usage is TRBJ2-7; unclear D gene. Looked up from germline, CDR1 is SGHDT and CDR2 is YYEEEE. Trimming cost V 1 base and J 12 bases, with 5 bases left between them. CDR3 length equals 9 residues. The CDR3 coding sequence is TGTGCCAGCAGCTTGTTGGGGTACGTC. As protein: CASSLLGYV.

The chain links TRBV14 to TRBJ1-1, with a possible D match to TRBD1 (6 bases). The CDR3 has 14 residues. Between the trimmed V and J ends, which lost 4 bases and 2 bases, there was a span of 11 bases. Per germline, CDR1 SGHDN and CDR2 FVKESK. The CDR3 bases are TGTGCCAGCAGCCGGGACATCTTAAACACTGAAGCTTTCTTT. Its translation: CASSRDILNTEAFF.

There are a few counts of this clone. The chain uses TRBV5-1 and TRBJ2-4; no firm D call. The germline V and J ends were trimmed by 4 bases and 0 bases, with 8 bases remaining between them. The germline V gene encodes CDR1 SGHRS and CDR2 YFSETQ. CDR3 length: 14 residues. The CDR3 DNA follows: TGCGCCAGCAGCGTGGGGATAGCCAAAAACATTCAGTACTTC. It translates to CASSVGIAKNIQYF.